This T cell receptor (beta chain) is drawn from a study of Ad26.COV2.S vaccination and SARS-CoV-2 variants. Study background: The donor participated in the COV1001 trial, in its Ad26.COV2.S arm.

Stated treatment: 15 to 20 received Ad26.COV2.S at low or high dose, single or two shots; 5 received placebo; per-sample allocation not given. Specimen acquisition occurred on day 63 following the initial vaccine or placebo injection. At a Boston site, the person donating was an adult of 18-55 years. This CDR3 has 13 amino acids. V shed 2 bases and J 10 bases; nucleotides not matched to a gene: 6. Germline CDR1 and CDR2: SGDLS and YYNGEE. TCRdb keeps only in-frame clones here, not all; method: immunoSEQ multiplex PCR. This table has roughly 320,000 clones, around 85% appearing once. Comment on this clone: Antigen specificity is unknown.

Study results and limitations: Similar non-spike TCR breadth was seen in vaccine and placebo recipients. Vaccinees displayed broader spike-specific TCR repertoires than placebo recipients.

The receptor comes from a person between 18 and 65 years old who received the Ad26.COV2.S COVID-19 vaccine or a placebo. The genes are TRBV9 and TRBJ2-1, with TRBD1 matching over 7 bases. The source was peripheral blood, collected in a trial of Ad26.COV2.S vaccine versus placebo. Here the CDR3 DNA reads TGTGCCAGCAGCGTTGGCCAGGGGGAGGAGCAGTTCTTC. Amino acid sequence: CASSVGQGEEQFF.